This TCR beta chain was documented in a study of T cell responses to AZD1222 COVID-19 vaccine. Study results and limitations: Targeting of unmutated variant regions was reportedly seen in nearly half of spike-specific TCRs. It should be noted that donors were predominantly white British and more often female, and clonal diversity was possibly underestimated. Baseline seropositivity occurred in only a handful of AZD1222 recipients.

The CDR3 is 13 amino acids. The ends were cut back, 5 bases at V and 9 bases at J, with 14 bases in the middle. Germline assignment: CDR1 SGHTA and CDR2 FQGNSA. Only in-frame clones appear in the TCRdb table, and some are missing; sequencing was by immunoSEQ multiplex PCR. Seen here are over 65,000 clones, around 85% observed once, and the top ten hold 5.5% to 8%. As for this clone: Antigen unknown.

The sequencing used peripheral blood, collected on day 0 of AZD1222 vaccination. This TCR was recovered from an adult in good health. This chain connects TRBV7-2 to TRBJ1-5; D unclear. The CDR3 bases are TGTGCCAGCAGCCCGCGGACCTTGGGGCCCCAGCATTTT. It specifies CASSPRTLGPQHF.